A selection of T cell receptor beta chains follows, all from one sample in a study of T-cell reconstitution after alpha-beta-depleted transplantation in children. MiXCR, run by TCRdb on the PCR reads, gives a single entry per CDR3 protein. Of 200,000 to 300,000 distinct CDR3 sequences in the sample, 25% were seen once. The sample consisted of PBMCs, taken before TCRalphabeta/CD19-depleted stem cell transplant. These receptor sequences come from a girl aged 2 to 10 with Fanconi anemia, due to receive a stem cell transplant. Both conserved end residues are trimmed from each CDR3.

TRBV7-3,ASRGTPNEQF
TRBV29-1,SVVRDRARETQY
TRBV4-1,ASSRIPGLAGEGVNIQY
TRBV18,ASSPGYEQY
TRBV2,ASKRILPSPHNEQF
TRBV28,ASTLLDSPYEQY
TRBV7-2,ASSFLSSGGYNEQF
TRBV20-1,SALSFTTYEQY
TRBV20-1,SADRGGTDTQY
TRBV2,ASSDPSGPTDTQY
TRBV13,ASSLVTGGGNTIY
TRBV28,ASSLLSGLAGYYEQY
TRBV29-1,SVEDGQGFYEQY
TRBV18,ASSPPDRVYEQY
TRBV5-1,ASSLGDRSSYNEQF
TRBV12-3/TRBV12-4,ASRNWGGETQY
TRBV28,ASSLGLAGAGEQF
TRBV5-6,ASSLSSGDVTDTQY
TRBV29-1,SVGDISYEQY
TRBV15,ATSRDKSGSLAYEQY
TRBV3-1,ASSQGQVPFWQY
TRBV12-3/TRBV12-4,ASSPNSGAGSDTQY
TRBV9,ASSVVWAGELF
TRBV5-1,ASRHRDRDGEPLH
TRBV29-1,SVEGTYTDTQY
TRBV20-1,SALSGGPGDTQY
TRBV7-8,ASSLGGQVLTSTGELF
TRBV29-1,SVGTVGEQF
TRBV5-1,ASSSLMKYNEQF
TRBV12-3/TRBV12-4,ASSLDVTSGTPPGELF
TRBV25-1,ASSDPDRGSTDTQY
TRBV20-1,SARDLRTVAADTQY
TRBV6-5,ASSSPGRRPPYEQY
TRBV12-3/TRBV12-4,ASSLVGGATGELF
TRBV19,ASSSGTGSSNEQY
TRBV13,ASSLDPGTSYHNEQF
TRBV6-5,ASSYFPGQGTPNEQF
TRBV20-1,SASGSGGAETDTQY
TRBV5-1,ASSLEGLYEQY
TRBV20-1,SAGKSSGVETQY
TRBV29-1,SVGYRESSYEQY
TRBV12-3/TRBV12-4,ASRGVYGNTEAF
TRBV29-1,SVGENYGYT
TRBV29-1,SATSHTGNYGYT
TRBV20-1,SACGREIGTDTQY
TRBV28,ASSPILAARTDTQY
TRBV6-5,ASSYGTSESETQY
TRBV29-1,SGAGLSSYNEQF
TRBV4-2,ASSPGVGTGGDTQY